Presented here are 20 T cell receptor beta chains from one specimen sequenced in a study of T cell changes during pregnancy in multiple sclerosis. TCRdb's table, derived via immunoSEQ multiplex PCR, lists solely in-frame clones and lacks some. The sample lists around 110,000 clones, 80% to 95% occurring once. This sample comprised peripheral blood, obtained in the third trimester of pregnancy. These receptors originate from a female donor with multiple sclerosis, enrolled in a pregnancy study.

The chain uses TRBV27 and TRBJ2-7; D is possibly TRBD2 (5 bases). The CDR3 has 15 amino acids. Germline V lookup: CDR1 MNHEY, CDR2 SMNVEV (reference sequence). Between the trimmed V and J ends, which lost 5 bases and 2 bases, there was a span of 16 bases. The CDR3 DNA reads TGTGCCAGCAGTCTCGGACTGGGAAAGGCCTACGAGCAGTACTTC. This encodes CASSLGLGKAYEQYF.

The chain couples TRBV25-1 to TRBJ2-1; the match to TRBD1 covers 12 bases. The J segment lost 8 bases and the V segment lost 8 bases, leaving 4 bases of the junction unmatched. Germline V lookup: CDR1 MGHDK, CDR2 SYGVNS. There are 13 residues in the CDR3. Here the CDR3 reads CASWGQGAHEQFF. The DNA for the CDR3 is TGTGCCAGCTGGGGACAGGGGGCCCATGAGCAGTTCTTC.

The CDR3 protein is CASRRDRVGEQYF. CDR3 sequence (DNA): TGTGCCAGCAGGAGGGACAGGGTTGGCGAGCAGTACTTC. The chain employs TRBV27 and TRBJ2-7; TRBD1 aligns across 9 bases. CDR1 is MNHEY and CDR2 is SMNVEV in the germline V gene (reference sequence). With 6 bases clipped from V and 6 bases from J, the junction kept 6 bases outside the gene matches. The length of the CDR3 is 13 residues.

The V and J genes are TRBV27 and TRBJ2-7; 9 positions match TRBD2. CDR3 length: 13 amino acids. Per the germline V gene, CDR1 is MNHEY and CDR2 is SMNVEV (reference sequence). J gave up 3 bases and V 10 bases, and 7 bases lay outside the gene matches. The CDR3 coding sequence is TGTGCCATCCATAGCGGGAGTATCTACGAGCAGTACTTC. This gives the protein CAIHSGSIYEQYF.

CDR3 DNA: TGTGCCAGCAGCTCCGACAGGGGGGCTCAGCCCCAGCATTTT. It yields the protein CASSSDRGAQPQHF. This chain links TRBV7-2 with TRBJ1-5; 9 nucleotides match TRBD1. This CDR3 contains 14 residues. CDR1 is SGHTA and CDR2 is FQGNSA in the germline V gene. The J segment lost 6 bases and the V segment lost 4 bases, leaving 4 bases of the junction unmatched. Variable domain in full (rest from reference TRBV7-2 and TRBJ1-5): GAGVSQSPSNKVTEKGKDVELRCDPISGHTALYWYRQSLGQGLEFLIYFQGNSAPDKSGLPSDRFSAERTGGSVSTLTIQRTQQEDSAVYLCASSSDRGAQPQHFGDGTRLSIL.

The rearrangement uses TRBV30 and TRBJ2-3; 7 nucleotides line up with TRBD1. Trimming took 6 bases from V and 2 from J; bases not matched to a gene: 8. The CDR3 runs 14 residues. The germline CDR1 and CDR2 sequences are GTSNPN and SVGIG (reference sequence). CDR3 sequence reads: CACLIGTVTDTQYF. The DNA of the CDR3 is TGTGCCTGCCTCATCGGGACAGTCACAGATACGCAGTATTTT.

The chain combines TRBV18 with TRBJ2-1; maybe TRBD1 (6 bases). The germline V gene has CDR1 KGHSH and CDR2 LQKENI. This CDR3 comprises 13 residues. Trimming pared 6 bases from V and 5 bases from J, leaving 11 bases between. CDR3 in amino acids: CASSAGQNNEQFF. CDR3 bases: TGTGCCAGCTCGGCCGGACAGAACAATGAGCAGTTCTTC.

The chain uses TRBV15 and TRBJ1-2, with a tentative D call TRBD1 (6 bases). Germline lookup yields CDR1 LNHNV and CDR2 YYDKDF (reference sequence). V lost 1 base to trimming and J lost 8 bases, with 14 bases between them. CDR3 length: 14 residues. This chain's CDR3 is CATSRAVTGRGYTF. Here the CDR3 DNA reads TGTGCCACCAGCAGAGCCGTGACAGGTCGCGGCTACACCTTC.

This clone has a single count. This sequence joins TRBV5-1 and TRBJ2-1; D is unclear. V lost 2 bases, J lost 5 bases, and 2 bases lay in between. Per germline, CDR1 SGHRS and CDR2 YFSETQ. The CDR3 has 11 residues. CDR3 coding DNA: TGCGCCAGCAGCTTCAACAATGAGCAGTTCTTC. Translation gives CASSFNNEQFF.

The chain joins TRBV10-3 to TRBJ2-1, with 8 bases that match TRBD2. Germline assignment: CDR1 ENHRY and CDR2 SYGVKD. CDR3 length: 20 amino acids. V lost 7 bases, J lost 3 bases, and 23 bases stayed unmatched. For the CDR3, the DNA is TGTGCCATCAATCCCCCGGGGATGGGACTAGTGGTCGTAGGCTACAATGAGCAGTTCTTC. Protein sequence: CAINPPGMGLVVVGYNEQFF.

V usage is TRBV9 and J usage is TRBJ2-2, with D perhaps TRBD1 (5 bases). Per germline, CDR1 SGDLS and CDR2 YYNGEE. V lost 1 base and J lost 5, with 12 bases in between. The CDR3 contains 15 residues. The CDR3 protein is CASSVSQGWTGELFF. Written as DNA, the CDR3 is TGTGCCAGCAGCGTAAGCCAGGGTTGGACCGGGGAGCTGTTTTTT.

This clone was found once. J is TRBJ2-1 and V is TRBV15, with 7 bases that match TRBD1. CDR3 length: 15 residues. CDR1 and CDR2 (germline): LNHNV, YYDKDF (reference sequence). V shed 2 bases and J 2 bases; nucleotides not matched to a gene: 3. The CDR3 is CATSRSGGAYNEQFF. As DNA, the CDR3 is TGTGCCACCAGCAGATCAGGGGGAGCCTACAATGAGCAGTTCTTC.

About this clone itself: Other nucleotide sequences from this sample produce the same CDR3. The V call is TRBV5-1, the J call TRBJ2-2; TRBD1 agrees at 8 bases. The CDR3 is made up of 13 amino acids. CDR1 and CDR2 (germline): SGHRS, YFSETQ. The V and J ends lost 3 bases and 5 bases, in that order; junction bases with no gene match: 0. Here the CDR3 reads CASSWTGTGELFF. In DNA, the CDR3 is TGCGCCAGCAGCTGGACAGGGACCGGGGAGCTGTTTTTT.

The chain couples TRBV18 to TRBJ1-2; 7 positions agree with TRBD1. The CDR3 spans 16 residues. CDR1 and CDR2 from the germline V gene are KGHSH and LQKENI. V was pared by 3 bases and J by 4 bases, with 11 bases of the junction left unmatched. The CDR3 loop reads CASSPGAPRDSYGYTF. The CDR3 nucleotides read TGTGCCAGCTCACCTGGGGCGCCAAGGGACAGCTATGGCTACACCTTC. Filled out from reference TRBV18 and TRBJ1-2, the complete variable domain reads NAGVMQNPRHLVRRRGQEARLRCSPMKGHSHVYWYRQLPEEGLKFMVYLQKENIIDESGMPKERFSAEFPKEGPSILRIQQVVRGDSAAYFCASSPGAPRDSYGYTFGSGTRLTVV.

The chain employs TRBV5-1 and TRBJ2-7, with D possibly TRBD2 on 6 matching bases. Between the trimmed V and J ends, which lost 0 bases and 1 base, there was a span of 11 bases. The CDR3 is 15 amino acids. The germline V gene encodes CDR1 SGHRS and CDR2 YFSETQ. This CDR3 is CASSLASGLSYEQYF. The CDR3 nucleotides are TGCGCCAGCAGCTTGGCGAGCGGGCTATCCTACGAGCAGTACTTC.

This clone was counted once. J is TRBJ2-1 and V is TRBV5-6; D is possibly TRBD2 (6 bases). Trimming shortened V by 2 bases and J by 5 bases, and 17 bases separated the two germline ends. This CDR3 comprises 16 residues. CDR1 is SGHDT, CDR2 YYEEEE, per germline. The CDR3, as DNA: TGTGCCAGCAGCTTACCCCCCGGGAGTGTTGACAATGAGCAGTTCTTC. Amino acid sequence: CASSLPPGSVDNEQFF.

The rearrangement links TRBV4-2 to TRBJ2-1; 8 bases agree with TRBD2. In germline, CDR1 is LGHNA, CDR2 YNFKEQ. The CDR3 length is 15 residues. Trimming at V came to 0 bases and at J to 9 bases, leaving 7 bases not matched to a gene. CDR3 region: CASSQDPGGVGEQFF. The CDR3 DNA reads TGTGCCAGCAGCCAAGATCCCGGGGGGGTTGGTGAGCAGTTCTTC.

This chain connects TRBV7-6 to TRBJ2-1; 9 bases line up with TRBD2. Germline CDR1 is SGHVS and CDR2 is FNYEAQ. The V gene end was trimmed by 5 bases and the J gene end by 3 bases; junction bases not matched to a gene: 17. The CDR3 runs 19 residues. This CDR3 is CASSLRGSSASGDYNEQFF. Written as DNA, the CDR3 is TGTGCCAGCAGCCTACGGGGGTCCTCGGCTAGCGGGGACTACAATGAGCAGTTCTTC.

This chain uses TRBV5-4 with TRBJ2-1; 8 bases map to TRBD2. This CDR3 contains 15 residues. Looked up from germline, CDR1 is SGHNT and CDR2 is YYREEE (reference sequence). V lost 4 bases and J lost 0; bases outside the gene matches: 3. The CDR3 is CASSLAGLSYNEQFF. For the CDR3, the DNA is TGTGCCAGCAGCCTAGCGGGCCTCTCCTACAATGAGCAGTTCTTC.

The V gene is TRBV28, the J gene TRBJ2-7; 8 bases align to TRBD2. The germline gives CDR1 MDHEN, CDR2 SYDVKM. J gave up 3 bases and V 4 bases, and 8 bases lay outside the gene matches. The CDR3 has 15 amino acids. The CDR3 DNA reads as TGTGCCAGCAGTTCCTCCGGGACTAGGGACTACGAGCAGTACTTC. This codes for CASSSSGTRDYEQYF.